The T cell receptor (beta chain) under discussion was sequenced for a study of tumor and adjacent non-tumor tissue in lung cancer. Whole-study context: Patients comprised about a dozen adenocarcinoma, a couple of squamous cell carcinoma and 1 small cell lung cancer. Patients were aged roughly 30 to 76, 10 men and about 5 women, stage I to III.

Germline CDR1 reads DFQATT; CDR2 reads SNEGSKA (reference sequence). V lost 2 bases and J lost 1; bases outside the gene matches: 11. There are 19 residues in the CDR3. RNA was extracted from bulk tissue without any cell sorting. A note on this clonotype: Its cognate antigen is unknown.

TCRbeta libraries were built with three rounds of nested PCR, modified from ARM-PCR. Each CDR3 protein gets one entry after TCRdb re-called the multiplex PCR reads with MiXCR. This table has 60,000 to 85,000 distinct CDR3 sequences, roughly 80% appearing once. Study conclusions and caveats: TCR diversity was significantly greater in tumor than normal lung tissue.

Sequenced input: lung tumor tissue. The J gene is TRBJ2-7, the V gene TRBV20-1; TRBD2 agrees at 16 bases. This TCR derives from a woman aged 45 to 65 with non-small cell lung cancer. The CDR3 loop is CSARTYLGLAGGPSYEQYF. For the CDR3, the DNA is TGCAGTGCTAGAACCTATCTGGGACTAGCGGGAGGGCCATCCTACGAGCAGTACTTC.